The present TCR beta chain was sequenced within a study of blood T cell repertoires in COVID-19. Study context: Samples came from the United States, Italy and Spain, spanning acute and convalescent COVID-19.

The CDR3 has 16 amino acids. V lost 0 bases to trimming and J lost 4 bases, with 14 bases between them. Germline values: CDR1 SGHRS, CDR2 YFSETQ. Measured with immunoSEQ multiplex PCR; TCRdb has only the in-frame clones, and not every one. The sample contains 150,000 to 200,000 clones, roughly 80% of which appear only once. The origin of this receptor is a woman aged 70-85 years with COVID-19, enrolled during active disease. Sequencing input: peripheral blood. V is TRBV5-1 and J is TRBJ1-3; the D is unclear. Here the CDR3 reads CASSLAGPSRGNTIYF. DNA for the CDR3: TGCGCCAGCAGCTTGGCCGGTCCTTCTAGGGGAAACACCATATATTTT. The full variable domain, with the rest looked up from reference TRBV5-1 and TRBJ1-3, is KAGVTQTPRYLIKTRGQQVTLSCSPISGHRSVSWYQQTPGQGLQFLFEYFSETQRNKGNFPGRFSGRQFSNSRSEMNVSTLELGDSALYLCASSLAGPSRGNTIYFGEGSWLTVV.